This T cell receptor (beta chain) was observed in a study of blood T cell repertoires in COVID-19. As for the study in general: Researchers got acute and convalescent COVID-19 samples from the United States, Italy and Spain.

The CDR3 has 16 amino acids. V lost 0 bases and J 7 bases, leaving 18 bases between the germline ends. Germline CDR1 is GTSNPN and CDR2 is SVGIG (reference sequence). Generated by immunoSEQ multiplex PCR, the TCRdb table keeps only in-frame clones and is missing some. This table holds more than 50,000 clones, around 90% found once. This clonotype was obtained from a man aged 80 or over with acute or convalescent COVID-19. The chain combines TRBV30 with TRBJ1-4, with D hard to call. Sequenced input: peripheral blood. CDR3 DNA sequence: TGTGCCTGGAGTGTTCCCCCGGGAGGATGGGGTGAAAAACTGTTTTTT. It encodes CAWSVPPGGWGEKLFF.